The rows below give T cell receptor beta chains drawn from one sample of a study of T cell responses to AZD1222 COVID-19 vaccine. Sequenced by immunoSEQ multiplex PCR; TCRdb stores in-frame clones only, minus some. This sample carries some 120,000 clones, about 92% of them seen once, and the ten largest clones take 7.9%. Sequencing was performed on peripheral blood, taken 28 days after the second AZD1222 dose. These receptor sequences come from an adult who received the AZD1222 COVID-19 vaccine. CDR3s include the opening cysteine and the closing phenylalanine or tryptophan. Fields, in order: V gene, J gene, CDR3 protein.

V gene: TRBV6-5; J gene: TRBJ2-7; CDR3 protein: CASTRPGVSYEQYF
V gene: TRBV11-1; J gene: TRBJ2-3; CDR3 protein: CASSRTGSTDTQYF
V gene: TRBV6-5; J gene: TRBJ1-3; CDR3 protein: CASSYSTSKGNTIYF
V gene: TRBV6-5; J gene: TRBJ1-2; CDR3 protein: CASSTGTGAQKGYTF
V gene: TRBV5-1; J gene: TRBJ1-5; CDR3 protein: CASSLEGAGNQPQHF
V gene: TRBV5-1; J gene: TRBJ2-7; CDR3 protein: CASSLEGLAGTYEQYF
V gene: TRBV6-2/TRBV6-3; J gene: TRBJ2-7; CDR3 protein: CASSYEVGLLEQYF
V gene: TRBV10-2; J gene: TRBJ1-2; CDR3 protein: CASKGRESAGYTF
V gene: TRBV5-1; J gene: TRBJ1-3; CDR3 protein: CASSLEEGRGNTIYF
V gene: TRBV5-1; J gene: TRBJ2-5; CDR3 protein: CASSTVAGMIETQYF
V gene: TRBV18; J gene: TRBJ2-7; CDR3 protein: CASSSGLPYEQYF
V gene: TRBV4-1; J gene: TRBJ2-1; CDR3 protein: CASSQLGLNEQFF
V gene: TRBV28; J gene: TRBJ1-2; CDR3 protein: CASSLRQDGYTF
V gene: TRBV2; J gene: TRBJ1-4; CDR3 protein: CASKGRKGTNEKLFF
V gene: TRBV12-3/TRBV12-4; J gene: TRBJ1-1; CDR3 protein: CASSLGPNTEAFF
V gene: TRBV2; J gene: TRBJ1-4; CDR3 protein: CASSDSTTNEKLFF